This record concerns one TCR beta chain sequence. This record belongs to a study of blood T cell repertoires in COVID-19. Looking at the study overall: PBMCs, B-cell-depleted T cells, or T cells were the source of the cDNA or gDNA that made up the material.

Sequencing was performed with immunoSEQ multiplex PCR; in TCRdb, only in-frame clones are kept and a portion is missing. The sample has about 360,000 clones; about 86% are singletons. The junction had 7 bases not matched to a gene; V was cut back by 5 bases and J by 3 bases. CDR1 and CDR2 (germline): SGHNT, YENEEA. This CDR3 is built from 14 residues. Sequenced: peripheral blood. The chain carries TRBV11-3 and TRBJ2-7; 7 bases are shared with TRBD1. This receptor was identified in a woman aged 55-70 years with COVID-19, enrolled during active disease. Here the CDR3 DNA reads TGTGCCAGCAGCCCCACAGGGGATAGCTACGAGCAGTACTTC. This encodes CASSPTGDSYEQYF.